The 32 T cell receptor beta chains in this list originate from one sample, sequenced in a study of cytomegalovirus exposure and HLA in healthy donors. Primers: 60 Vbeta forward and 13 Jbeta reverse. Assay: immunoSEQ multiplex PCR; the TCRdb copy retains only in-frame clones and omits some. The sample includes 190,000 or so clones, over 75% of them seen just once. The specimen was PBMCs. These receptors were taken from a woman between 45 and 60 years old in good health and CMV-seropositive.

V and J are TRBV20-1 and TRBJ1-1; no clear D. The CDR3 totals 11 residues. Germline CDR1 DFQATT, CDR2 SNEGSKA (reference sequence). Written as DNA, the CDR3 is TGCAGCGCTTTGAGAAACACTGAAGCTTTCTTT. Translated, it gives CSALRNTEAFF.

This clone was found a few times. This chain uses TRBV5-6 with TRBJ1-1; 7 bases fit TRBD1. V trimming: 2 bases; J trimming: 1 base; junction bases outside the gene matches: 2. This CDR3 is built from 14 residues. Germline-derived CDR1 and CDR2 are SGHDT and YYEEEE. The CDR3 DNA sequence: TGTGCCAGCAGCTTCGACAGGGCGAACACTGAAGCTTTCTTT. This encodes CASSFDRANTEAFF.

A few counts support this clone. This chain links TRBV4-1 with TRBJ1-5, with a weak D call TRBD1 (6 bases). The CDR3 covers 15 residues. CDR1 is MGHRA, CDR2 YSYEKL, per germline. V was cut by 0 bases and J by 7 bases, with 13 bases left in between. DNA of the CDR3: TGCGCCAGCAGCCAAGATCAGACAGGTGGGCAGCCCCAGCATTTT. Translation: CASSQDQTGGQPQHF.

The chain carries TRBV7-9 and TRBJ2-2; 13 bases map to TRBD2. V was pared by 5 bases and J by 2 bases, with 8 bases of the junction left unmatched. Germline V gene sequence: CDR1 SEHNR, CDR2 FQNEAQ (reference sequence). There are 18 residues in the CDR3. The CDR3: CASSPGLAGDLNTGELFF. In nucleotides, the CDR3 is TGTGCCAGCAGCCCAGGACTAGCGGGGGACCTTAACACCGGGGAGCTGTTTTTT.

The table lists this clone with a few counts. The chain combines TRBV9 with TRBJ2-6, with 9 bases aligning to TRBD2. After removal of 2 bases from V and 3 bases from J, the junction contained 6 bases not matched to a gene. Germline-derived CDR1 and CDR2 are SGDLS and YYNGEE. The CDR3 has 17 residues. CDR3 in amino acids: CASSVAGGYGGANVLTF. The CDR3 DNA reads TGTGCCAGCAGCGTTGCGGGAGGGTATGGTGGGGCCAACGTCCTGACTTTC.

CDR3 sequence reads: CASSAGTGDYYEQYF. CDR3 sequence (DNA): TGTGCCAGCAGCGCCGGGACAGGGGATTACTACGAGCAGTACTTC. The V and J genes are TRBV11-1 and TRBJ2-7; the match to TRBD1 covers 10 bases. The CDR3 has 15 residues. V gave up 5 bases and J gave up 3 bases; unmatched junction bases: 7. Per the germline V gene, CDR1 is SGHAT and CDR2 is FQDESV (reference sequence).

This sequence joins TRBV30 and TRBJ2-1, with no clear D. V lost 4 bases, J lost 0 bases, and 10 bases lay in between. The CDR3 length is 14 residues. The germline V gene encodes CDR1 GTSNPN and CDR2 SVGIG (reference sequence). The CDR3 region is CAWISQSSYNEQFF. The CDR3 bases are TGTGCCTGGATTAGCCAGAGCTCCTACAATGAGCAGTTCTTC.

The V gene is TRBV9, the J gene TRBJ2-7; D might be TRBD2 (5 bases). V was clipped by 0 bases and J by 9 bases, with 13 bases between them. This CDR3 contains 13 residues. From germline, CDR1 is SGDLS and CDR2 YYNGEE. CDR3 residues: CASSVDGDYGQYF. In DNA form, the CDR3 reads TGTGCCAGCAGCGTAGACGGGGATTATGGGCAGTACTTC. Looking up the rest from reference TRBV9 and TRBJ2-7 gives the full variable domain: DSGVTQTPKHLITATGQRVTLRCSPRSGDLSVYWYQQSLDQGLQFLIQYYNGEERAKGNILERFSAQQFPDLHSELNLSSLELGDSALYFCASSVDGDYGQYFGPGTRLTVT.

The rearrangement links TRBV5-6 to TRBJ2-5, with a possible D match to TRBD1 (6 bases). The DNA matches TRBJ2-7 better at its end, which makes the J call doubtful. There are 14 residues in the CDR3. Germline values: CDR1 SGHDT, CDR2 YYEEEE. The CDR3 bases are TGTGCCAGCAGCTTCGGCAGGGGTGTGAACGAGCAGTACTTC. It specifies CASSFGRGVNEQYF.

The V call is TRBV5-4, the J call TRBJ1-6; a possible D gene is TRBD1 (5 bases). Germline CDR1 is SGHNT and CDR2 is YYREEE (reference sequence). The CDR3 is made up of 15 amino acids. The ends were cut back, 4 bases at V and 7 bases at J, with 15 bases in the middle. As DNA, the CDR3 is TGTGCCAGCAGCCGCGAACAGGTTTCGAATTCACCCCTCCACTTT. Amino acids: CASSREQVSNSPLHF. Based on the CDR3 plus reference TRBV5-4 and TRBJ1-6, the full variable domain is ETGVTQSPTHLIKTRGQQVTLRCSSQSGHNTVSWYQQALGQGPQFIFQYYREEENGRGNFPPRFSGLQFPNYSSELNVNALELDDSALYLCASSREQVSNSPLHFGNGTRLTVT.

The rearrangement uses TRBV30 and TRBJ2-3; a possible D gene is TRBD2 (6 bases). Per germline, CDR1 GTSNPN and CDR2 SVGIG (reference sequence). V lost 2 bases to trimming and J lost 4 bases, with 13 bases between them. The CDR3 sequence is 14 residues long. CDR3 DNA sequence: TGTGCCTGGAGTCTTACGGGGGATCCAGATACGCAGTATTTT. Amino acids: CAWSLTGDPDTQYF.

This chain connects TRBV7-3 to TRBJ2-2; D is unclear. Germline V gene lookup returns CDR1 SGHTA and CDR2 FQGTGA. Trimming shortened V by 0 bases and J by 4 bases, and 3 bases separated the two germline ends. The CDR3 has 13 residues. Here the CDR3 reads CASSLTGTGELFF. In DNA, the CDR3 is TGTGCCAGCAGCTTAACCGGCACCGGGGAGCTGTTTTTT.

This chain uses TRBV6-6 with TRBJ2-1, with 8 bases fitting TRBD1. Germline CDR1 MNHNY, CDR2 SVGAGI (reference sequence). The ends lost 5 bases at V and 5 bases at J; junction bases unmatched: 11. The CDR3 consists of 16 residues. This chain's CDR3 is CASSGRGRDPHNEQFF. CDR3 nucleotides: TGTGCCAGCAGTGGCAGGGGGCGGGATCCCCACAATGAGCAGTTCTTC.

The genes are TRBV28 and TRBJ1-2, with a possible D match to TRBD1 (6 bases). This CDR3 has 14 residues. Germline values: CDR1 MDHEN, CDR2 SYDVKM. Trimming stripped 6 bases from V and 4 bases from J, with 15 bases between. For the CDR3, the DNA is TGTGCCAGCAGCCTGAACAGGGAACCCTATGGCTACACCTTC. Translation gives CASSLNREPYGYTF.

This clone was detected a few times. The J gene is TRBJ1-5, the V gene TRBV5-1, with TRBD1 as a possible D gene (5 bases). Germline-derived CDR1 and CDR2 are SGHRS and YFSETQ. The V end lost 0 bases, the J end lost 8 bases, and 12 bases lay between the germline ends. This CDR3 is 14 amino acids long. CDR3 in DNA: TGCGCCAGCAGCTTGGAGGGGAGGGGTGAGCCCCAGCATTTT. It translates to CASSLEGRGEPQHF.

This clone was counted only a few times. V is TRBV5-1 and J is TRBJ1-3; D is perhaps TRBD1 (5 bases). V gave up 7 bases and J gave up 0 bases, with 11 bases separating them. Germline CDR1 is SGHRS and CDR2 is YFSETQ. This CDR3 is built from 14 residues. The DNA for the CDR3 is TGCGCCAGCCTCCCAGACAGCTCTGGAAACACCATATATTTT. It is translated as CASLPDSSGNTIYF.

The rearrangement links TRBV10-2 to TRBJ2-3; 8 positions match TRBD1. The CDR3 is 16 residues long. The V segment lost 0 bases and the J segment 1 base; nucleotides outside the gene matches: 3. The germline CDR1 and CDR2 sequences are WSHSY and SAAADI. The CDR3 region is CASSESDRVGTDTQYF. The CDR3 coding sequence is TGCGCCAGCAGTGAGTCGGACAGGGTGGGCACAGATACGCAGTATTTT.

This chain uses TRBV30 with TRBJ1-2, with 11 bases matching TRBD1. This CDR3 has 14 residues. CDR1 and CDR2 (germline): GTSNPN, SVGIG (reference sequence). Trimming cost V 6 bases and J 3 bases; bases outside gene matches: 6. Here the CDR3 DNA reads TGTGCCTGCCTCAGGACAGGGGGCGACTATGGCTACACCTTC. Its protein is CACLRTGGDYGYTF.

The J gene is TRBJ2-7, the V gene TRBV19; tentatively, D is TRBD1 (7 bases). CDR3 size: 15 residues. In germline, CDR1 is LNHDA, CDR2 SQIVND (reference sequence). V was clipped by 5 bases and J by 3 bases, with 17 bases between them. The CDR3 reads CASSLNRQGLYEQYF. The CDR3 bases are TGTGCCAGTAGTCTGAACCGACAGGGACTCTACGAGCAGTACTTC.

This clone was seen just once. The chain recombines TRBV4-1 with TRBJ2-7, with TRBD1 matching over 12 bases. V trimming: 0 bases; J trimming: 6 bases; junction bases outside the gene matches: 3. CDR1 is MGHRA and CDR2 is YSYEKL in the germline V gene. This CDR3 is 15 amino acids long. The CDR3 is CASSQDRDRGLEQYF. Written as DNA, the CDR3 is TGCGCCAGCAGCCAAGATAGGGACAGGGGGCTCGAGCAGTACTTC.

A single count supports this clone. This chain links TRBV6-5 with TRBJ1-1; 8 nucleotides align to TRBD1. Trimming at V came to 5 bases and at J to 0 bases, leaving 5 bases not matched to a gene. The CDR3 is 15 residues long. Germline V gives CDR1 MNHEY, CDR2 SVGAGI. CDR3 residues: CASSLPTGVNTEAFF. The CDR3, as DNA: TGTGCCAGCAGTCTCCCGACAGGGGTGAACACTGAAGCTTTCTTT.

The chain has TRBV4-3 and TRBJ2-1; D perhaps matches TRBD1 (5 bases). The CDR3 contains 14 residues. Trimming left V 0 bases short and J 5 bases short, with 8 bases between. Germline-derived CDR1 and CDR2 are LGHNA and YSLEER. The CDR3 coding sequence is TGCGCCAGCAGCCAAGACTCAGGGAACAATGAGCAGTTCTTC. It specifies CASSQDSGNNEQFF.

The CDR3 coding sequence is TGTGCCAGCAGCTTTGGCTCGAACACTGAAGCTTTCTTT. Translating gives CASSFGSNTEAFF. This chain connects TRBV7-9 to TRBJ1-1; D is ambiguous. The germline CDR1 and CDR2 sequences are SEHNR and FQNEAQ (reference sequence). V lost 3 bases and J 1 base, leaving 6 bases between the germline ends. CDR3 length equals 13 residues. The complete variable domain, with remaining parts taken from reference TRBV7-9 and TRBJ1-1, reads DTGVSQNPRHKITKRGQNVTFRCDPISEHNRLYWYRQTLGQGPEFLTYFQNEAQLEKSRLLSDRFSAERPKGSFSTLEIQRTEQGDSAMYLCASSFGSNTEAFFGQGTRLTVV.

The CDR3 protein is CAITQTGIEQFF. In nucleotides, the CDR3 is TGTGCCATCACCCAAACAGGGATCGAGCAGTTCTTC. The chain joins TRBV10-3 to TRBJ2-1; D is possibly TRBD1 (6 bases). The germline V and J ends were trimmed by 7 bases and 10 bases, with 14 bases remaining between them. This CDR3 contains 12 residues. The germline V gene has CDR1 ENHRY and CDR2 SYGVKD.

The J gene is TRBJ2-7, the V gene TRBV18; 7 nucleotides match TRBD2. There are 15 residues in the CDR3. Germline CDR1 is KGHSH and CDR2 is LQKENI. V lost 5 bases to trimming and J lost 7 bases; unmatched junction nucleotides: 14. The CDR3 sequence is CASSAVGGSPREQYF. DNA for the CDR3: TGTGCCAGCTCAGCCGTCGGGGGGAGCCCGCGGGAGCAGTACTTC.

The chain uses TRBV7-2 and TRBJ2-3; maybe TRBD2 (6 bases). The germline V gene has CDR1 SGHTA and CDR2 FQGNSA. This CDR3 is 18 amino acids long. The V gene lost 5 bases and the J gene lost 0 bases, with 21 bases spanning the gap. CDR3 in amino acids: CASSLPLGSGESTDTQYF. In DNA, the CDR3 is TGTGCCAGCAGCCTTCCCCTAGGATCGGGGGAAAGCACAGATACGCAGTATTTT.

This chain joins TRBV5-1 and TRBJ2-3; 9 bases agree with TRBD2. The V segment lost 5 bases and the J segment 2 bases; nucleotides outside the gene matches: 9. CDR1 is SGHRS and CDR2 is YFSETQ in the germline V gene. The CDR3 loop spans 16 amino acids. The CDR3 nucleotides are TGCGCCAGCAGAGTGGCGAGCGGGGGGTACACAGATACGCAGTATTTT. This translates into CASRVASGGYTDTQYF.

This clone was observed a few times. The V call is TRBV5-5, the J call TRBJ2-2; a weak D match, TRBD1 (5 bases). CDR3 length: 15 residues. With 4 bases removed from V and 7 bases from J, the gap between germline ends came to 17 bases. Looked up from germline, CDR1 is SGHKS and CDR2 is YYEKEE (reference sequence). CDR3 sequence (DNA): TGTGCCAGCAGCCCAACCCCACCAGGGTTCGGGGAGCTGTTTTTT. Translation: CASSPTPPGFGELFF.

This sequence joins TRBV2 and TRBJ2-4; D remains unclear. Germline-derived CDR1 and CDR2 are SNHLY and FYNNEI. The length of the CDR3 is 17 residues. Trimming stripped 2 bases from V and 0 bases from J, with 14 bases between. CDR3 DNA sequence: TGTGCCAGCAGTGAACGAAAGCTAAAACTAGCCAAAAACATTCAGTACTTC. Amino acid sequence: CASSERKLKLAKNIQYF.

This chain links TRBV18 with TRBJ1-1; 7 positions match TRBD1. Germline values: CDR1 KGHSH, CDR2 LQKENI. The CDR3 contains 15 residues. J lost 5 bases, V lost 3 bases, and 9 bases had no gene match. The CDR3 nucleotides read TGTGCCAGCTCACCCGACAGGGCCGTGGGGACTGAAGCTTTCTTT. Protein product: CASSPDRAVGTEAFF.

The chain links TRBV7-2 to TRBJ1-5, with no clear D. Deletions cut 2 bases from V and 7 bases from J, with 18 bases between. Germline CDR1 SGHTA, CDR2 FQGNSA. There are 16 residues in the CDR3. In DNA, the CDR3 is TGTGCCAGCAGCTTAAAGCGCACGGCTGGGTGGCAGCCCCAGCATTTT. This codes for CASSLKRTAGWQPQHF.

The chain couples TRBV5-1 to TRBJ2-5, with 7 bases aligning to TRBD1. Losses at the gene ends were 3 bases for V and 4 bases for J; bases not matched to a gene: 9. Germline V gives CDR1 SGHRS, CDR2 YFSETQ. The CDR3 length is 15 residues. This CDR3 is CASSSGQPRGETQYF. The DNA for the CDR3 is TGCGCCAGCAGCTCGGGACAGCCCCGAGGAGAGACCCAGTACTTC.